The source of this T cell receptor beta chain is a study of blood T cell repertoires in COVID-19. Study as a whole: T cells, B-cell-depleted T cells, or PBMCs supplied cDNA or gDNA.

How the authors handled the data: Reference gene primers were amplified, and this amplification served to estimate nucleated cell counts. Sequencing used immunoSEQ multiplex PCR; TCRdb keeps in-frame clones, though not all of them. Clone size and the V and J calls come from that table; the DNA yielded D and trimming. The sample includes 180,000 or so clones, about nine tenths of them seen just once. The specimen sequenced was peripheral blood. The source is a man between 40 and 49 years old with acute or convalescent COVID-19.

CDR3 coding DNA: TGTGCCAGCTCCAGAACGGACAGGGTTGTAGAAGACTATGGCTACACCTTC. This codes for CASSRTDRVVEDYGYTF. The genes are TRBV18 and TRBJ1-2; TRBD1 matches at 8 bases. V lost 6 bases, J lost 3 bases, and 15 bases stayed unmatched. This CDR3 has 17 residues. Germline CDR1 is KGHSH and CDR2 is LQKENI. Complete variable domain (other parts from reference TRBV18 and TRBJ1-2): NAGVMQNPRHLVRRRGQEARLRCSPMKGHSHVYWYRQLPEEGLKFMVYLQKENIIDESGMPKERFSAEFPKEGPSILRIQQVVRGDSAAYFCASSRTDRVVEDYGYTFGSGTRLTVV.